What follows are 7 T cell receptor beta chains derived from one specimen sequenced in a study of spatial heterogeneity in lung cancer. The time point is: sample taken at primary tumor resection. Unsorted samples of tumor, nontumor lung or frozen PBMC had their whole RNA sequenced. MiXCR was run by TCRdb on the 5' RACE reads, yielding one entry per CDR3 protein. Seen here are more than 85,000 distinct CDR3 sequences, approximately 8.6% observed once, and the top ten hold 6.5% to 8.5%. This specimen consisted of PBMCs, obtained at surgery. These receptors all come from a male donor with early-stage non-small cell lung cancer.

This clonotype has a handful of counts. The chain couples TRBV11-1 to TRBJ2-5; TRBD2 might be the D (6 bases). The CDR3 runs to 13 residues. Per germline, CDR1 SGHAT and CDR2 FQDESV (reference sequence). With 7 bases removed from V and 4 bases from J, the gap between germline ends came to 13 bases. In DNA, the CDR3 is TGTGCCAGCACCTTTAGCGGAGGAGAGACCCAGTACTTC. Translated: CASTFSGGETQYF.

The J gene is TRBJ2-2, the V gene TRBV2; possibly TRBD2 for D (5 bases). This CDR3 is 16 amino acids long. Germline-derived CDR1 and CDR2 are SNHLY and FYNNEI. Deletions cut 8 bases from V and 7 bases from J, with 23 bases between. CDR3 coding DNA: TGTGCCAGCGCTTGGGGAGACATCTATACAAACGGGGAGCTGTTTTTT. This sequence encodes CASAWGDIYTNGELFF.

This clonotype was detected many times. This rearrangement joins TRBV4-3 to TRBJ2-7; 8 bases fit TRBD2. Germline V gene data show CDR1 as LGHNA and CDR2 as YSLEER. The CDR3 length is 14 residues. The ends lost 0 bases at V and 4 bases at J; junction bases unmatched: 2. CDR3 sequence reads: CASSQERGAYEQYF. The CDR3 DNA follows: TGCGCCAGCAGCCAAGAGCGGGGGGCGTACGAGCAGTACTTC.

This clonotype has only a few counts. J is TRBJ1-1 and V is TRBV7-9; D possibly corresponds to TRBD1 (6 bases). There are 11 residues in the CDR3. Germline assignment: CDR1 SEHNR and CDR2 FQNEAQ (reference sequence). The ends were cut back, 6 bases at V and 10 bases at J, with 12 bases in the middle. CDR3 protein: CASRQGRGAFF. The CDR3 region has the DNA TGTGCCAGCAGACAGGGTCGTGGAGCTTTCTTT. The full variable domain, rest sourced from reference TRBV7-9 and TRBJ1-1, is DTGVSQNPRHKITKRGQNVTFRCDPISEHNRLYWYRQTLGQGPEFLTYFQNEAQLEKSRLLSDRFSAERPKGSFSTLEIQRTEQGDSAMYLCASRQGRGAFFGQGTRLTVV.

This clonotype was detected many times. V and J are TRBV18 and TRBJ2-7; D may be TRBD1 (5 bases). The CDR3 has 14 residues. Germline values: CDR1 KGHSH, CDR2 LQKENI. With 3 bases removed from V and 3 bases from J, the gap between germline ends came to 12 bases. CDR3 loop: CASSPEGRVYEQYF. The CDR3 DNA reads as TGTGCCAGCTCACCGGAAGGCAGGGTCTACGAGCAGTACTTC. Combining the CDR3 with reference TRBV18 and TRBJ2-7 gives the whole variable domain NAGVMQNPRHLVRRRGQEARLRCSPMKGHSHVYWYRQLPEEGLKFMVYLQKENIIDESGMPKERFSAEFPKEGPSILRIQQVVRGDSAAYFCASSPEGRVYEQYFGPGTRLTVT.

This clonotype was found a few times. CDR3 amino acids: CASSDQRARTDTQYF. CDR3 in DNA: TGTGCCAGCAGTGACCAGCGGGCCCGCACAGATACGCAGTATTTT. The genes are TRBV6-4 and TRBJ2-3, with a possible D match to TRBD2 (6 bases). Germline V CDR1 and CDR2: MRHNA, SNTAGT. V gave up 2 bases and J gave up 1 base, with 10 bases separating them. This CDR3 spans 15 amino acids.

This clonotype showed up just a few times. The rearrangement uses TRBV29-1 and TRBJ2-7, with a possible D match to TRBD1 (6 bases). The V gene's germline CDR1 is SQVTM and CDR2 ANQGSEA. V lost 8 bases and J lost 2, with 13 bases in between. The CDR3 runs 12 residues. The CDR3 DNA sequence: TGCAGCTACAGGGACCGGGCCTACGAGCAGTACTTC. Translating it yields CSYRDRAYEQYF.